A selection of T cell receptor beta chains follows, all from one sample in a study of response to subunit inactivated influenza vaccine. MiXCR, run by TCRdb on the RT-PCR reads, gives a single entry per CDR3 protein. Here the sample spans approximately 500,000 distinct CDR3 sequences, 14% being singletons. This sample comprised PBMCs from blood, obtained about 11 days after vaccination. Every receptor here comes from a man between 50 and 59 years old who received an inactivated influenza vaccine. The CDR3 runs from the conserved cysteine through the conserved F or W. A D gene is named only where the DNA matches it firmly. Size is omitted from some rows. Given values are once, few, many or a class for expanded clones.

d_call	v_call	j_call	clone_size	cdr3_aa	cdr3_nt
TRBD2	TRBV4-3	TRBJ2-1	few	CASSQERAGGVEQFF	TGCGCCAGCAGCCAAGAACGTGCGGGAGGCGTAGAGCAGTTCTTC
TRBD1	TRBV30	TRBJ1-6	few	CAWSEGQGSPLHF	TGTGCCTGGAGTGAGGGACAGGGCTCACCCCTCCACTTT
-	TRBV2	TRBJ2-5	many	CASSERRNQETQYF	TGTGCCAGCAGTGAACGTAGGAACCAAGAGACCCAGTACTTC
-	TRBV28	TRBJ2-7	-	CASSPLASSYEQYF	TGTGCCAGCAGCCCCCTAGCGAGTAGCTACGAGCAGTACTTC
-	TRBV7-9	TRBJ2-1	many	CASSSDGVNEQFF	TGTGCCAGCAGCTCGGACGGGGTCAATGAGCAGTTCTTC
-	TRBV24-1	TRBJ2-1	few	CATSASSGRGGDEQFF	TGTGCCACCAGTGCCTCCTCGGGCAGGGGCGGGGATGAGCAGTTCTTC
TRBD1	TRBV7-9	TRBJ2-4	few	CASSNGTGALKNIQYF	TGTGCCAGCAGCAACGGGACAGGGGCCCTCAAAAACATTCAGTACTTC
-	TRBV9	TRBJ1-6	few	CASSVGDVMGASSPLHF	TGTGCCAGCAGCGTAGGGGATGTAATGGGGGCGTCATCACCCCTCCACTTT
TRBD1	TRBV29-1	TRBJ1-1	few	CSVWTGIRTEAFF	TGCAGCGTCTGGACAGGGATCCGCACTGAAGCTTTCTTT
-	TRBV5-1	TRBJ2-2	many	CASSLDSGELFF	TGCGCCAGCAGTTTAGACTCCGGGGAGCTGTTTTTT
TRBD2	TRBV2	TRBJ2-1	-	CASSEAAGGDYNEQFF	TGTGCCAGCAGTGAAGCTGCGGGGGGGGATTACAATGAGCAGTTCTTC
-	TRBV15	TRBJ2-7	-	CATSRDGGGIYEQYF	TGTGCCACCAGCAGAGACGGCGGCGGTATCTACGAGCAGTACTTC
TRBD1	TRBV5-4	TRBJ1-3	-	CASSAQGARGNTIYF	TGTGCCAGCAGCGCGCAGGGGGCGCGGGGAAACACCATATATTTT
-	TRBV20-1	TRBJ2-3	few	CSAGGWAGGGSDTQYF	TGCAGTGCGGGGGGTTGGGCAGGGGGTGGTTCAGATACGCAGTATTTT
TRBD2	TRBV12-3/TRBV12-4	TRBJ2-5	few	CASSYGTISGTQYF	TGTGCCAGCAGTTATGGGACTATTTCGGGGACCCAGTACTTC
-	TRBV29-1	TRBJ2-7	many	CSVEDFYYEQYF	TGCAGCGTTGAAGATTTCTACTACGAGCAGTACTTC
TRBD2	TRBV12-3/TRBV12-4	TRBJ2-2	-	CASSELAGTGELFF	TGTGCCAGCAGCGAATTAGCGGGAACCGGGGAGCTGTTTTTT
TRBD1	TRBV9	TRBJ1-3	-	CASSVGTGDYGNTIYF	TGTGCCAGCAGCGTAGGGACAGGGGACTATGGAAACACCATATATTTT
TRBD2	TRBV7-8	TRBJ2-5	-	CASSVTGTSALETQYF	TGTGCCAGCAGCGTAACCGGGACTAGCGCTCTAGAGACCCAGTACTTC
TRBD2	TRBV11-2	TRBJ2-1	few	CASSSLGTSGSIHNEQFF	TGTGCCAGCAGCTCCCTCGGGACTAGCGGGAGTATCCACAATGAGCAGTTCTTC
TRBD2	TRBV6-5	TRBJ2-2	few	CASSYIGGLSGELFF	TGTGCCAGCAGTTACATCGGGGGGTTAAGCGGGGAGCTGTTTTTT
-	TRBV5-1	TRBJ1-5	few	CASSPEDPSNQPQHF	TGCGCCAGCAGCCCCGAGGACCCGTCAAATCAGCCCCAGCATTTT
-	TRBV11-2	TRBJ1-2	few	CASSLETGPGGYTF	TGTGCCAGCAGCTTAGAAACTGGCCCGGGAGGCTACACCTTC
TRBD2	TRBV10-3	TRBJ2-3	-	CAIGLAGVPDTQYF	TGTGCCATCGGACTAGCGGGAGTCCCAGATACGCAGTATTTT
-	TRBV20-1	TRBJ2-5	few	CSAGYPGPTGETQYF	TGCAGTGCTGGATACCCGGGACCCACAGGGGAGACCCAGTACTTC
-	TRBV12-3/TRBV12-4	TRBJ2-3	-	CASRPTGWDTQYF	TGTGCCAGCAGACCAACAGGGTGGGATACGCAGTATTTT
-	TRBV15	TRBJ2-7	-	CATSRDTGWYYEQYF	TGTGCCACCAGCAGGGACACAGGGTGGTACTACGAGCAGTACTTC
-	TRBV20-1	TRBJ2-3	few	CSARDGGQSTDTQYF	TGCAGTGCTAGAGATGGGGGACAAAGCACAGATACGCAGTATTTT
-	TRBV7-2	TRBJ2-7	-	CASSHRYEQYF	TGTGCCAGCAGCCATAGATACGAGCAGTACTTC
-	TRBV10-3	TRBJ1-1	-	CAISRENTEAFF	TGTGCCATCAGTAGGGAGAACACTGAAGCTTTCTTT
-	TRBV7-9	TRBJ2-1	many	CASSPPFRVGNEQFF	TGTGCCAGCAGCCCCCCTTTTAGGGTGGGCAATGAGCAGTTCTTC
TRBD2	TRBV5-1	TRBJ2-3	few	CASSLAGSGEHTQYF	TGCGCCAGCAGCTTGGCCGGTAGCGGGGAGCATACGCAGTATTTT
TRBD2	TRBV20-1	TRBJ2-1	few	CSASPSGRIKGEYF	TGCAGTGCTAGCCCTAGCGGGAGGATCAAAGGAGAGTACTTC
TRBD1	TRBV20-1	TRBJ2-1	few	CSAPGQESSYNEQFF	TGCAGTGCGCCTGGACAGGAGAGCTCCTACAATGAGCAGTTCTTC
TRBD2	TRBV11-3	TRBJ2-1	many	CASSSIAGGGEQFF	TGTGCCAGCAGCTCCATAGCGGGAGGAGGTGAGCAGTTCTTC
-	TRBV18	TRBJ2-5	few	CASSPQRVRGTQYF	TGTGCCAGCTCACCACAACGGGTCAGGGGGACCCAGTACTTC
TRBD1	TRBV20-1	TRBJ1-2	-	CSAPNDRAGNYGYTF	TGCAGTGCCCCGAACGACAGGGCAGGAAACTATGGCTACACCTTC